What follows are 15 T cell receptor beta chains derived from one specimen sequenced in a study of blood T cell repertoires in COVID-19. TCRdb keeps only in-frame clones here, not all; method: immunoSEQ multiplex PCR. This sample carries fewer than 300,000 clones, approximately 89% of them seen once, and the ten largest clones take approximately 2.1%. Sequenced input: peripheral blood. These receptor sequences come from a woman in her twenties or thirties with COVID-19, enrolled during active disease.

V and J are TRBV2 and TRBJ2-4, with D tentatively TRBD2 (5 bases). The V end was cut by 3 bases, the J end by 2 bases, with 8 bases between. This CDR3 has 14 amino acids. Germline V gene sequence: CDR1 SNHLY, CDR2 FYNNEI. CDR3 sequence: CASSDRGTKNIQYF. In DNA form, the CDR3 reads TGTGCCAGCAGTGATCGGGGAACCAAAAACATTCAGTACTTC.

In regard to this clone: A much larger clone differs from this one at a single base, so this may be a read error. The rearrangement joins TRBV5-4 to TRBJ1-3, with 8 bases matching TRBD1. The CDR3 is made up of 14 amino acids. J was trimmed by 2 bases and V by 3 bases; bases with no gene match: 1. CDR1 and CDR2 (germline): SGHNT, YYREEE (reference sequence). The CDR3 here is CASSSDRAGNTIYF. The CDR3 DNA is TGTGCCAGCAGCTCGGACAGGGCTGGAAACACCATATATTTT.

This chain joins TRBV9 and TRBJ2-1; D call uncertain. This CDR3 has 14 residues. The V end was cut by 3 bases, the J end by 7 bases, with 14 bases between. The V gene's germline CDR1 is SGDLS and CDR2 YYNGEE. CDR3 bases: TGTGCCAGCAGCGGAGCTAGTATGTGGAATGAGCAGTTCTTC. It is translated as CASSGASMWNEQFF.

The J gene is TRBJ1-3, the V gene TRBV30; 7 nucleotides match TRBD1. There are 13 residues in the CDR3. V gave up 8 bases and J gave up 1 base; unmatched junction bases: 5. Germline lookup yields CDR1 GTSNPN and CDR2 SVGIG (reference sequence). The CDR3 region is CAQETGSGNTIYF. The CDR3 coding sequence is TGTGCCCAAGAGACAGGGTCTGGAAACACCATATATTTT.

The rearrangement joins TRBV2 to TRBJ2-1, with 9 bases fitting TRBD2. The ends lost 8 bases at V and 3 bases at J; junction bases unmatched: 8. Germline values: CDR1 SNHLY, CDR2 FYNNEI. The CDR3 runs to 15 residues. CDR3 in DNA: TGTGCCAGCCTCTTTCAGCGGGAGGTCTACAATGAGCAGTTCTTC. It is translated as CASLFQREVYNEQFF.

The rearrangement uses TRBV2 and TRBJ2-2; 10 bases fit TRBD1. CDR1 is SNHLY and CDR2 is FYNNEI in the germline V gene. The CDR3 extends over 16 amino acids. V dropped 6 bases and J dropped 4; count of bases not matched to a gene: 8. The CDR3: CASSLRQGATTGELFF. The CDR3 nucleotides read TGTGCCAGCAGCCTTCGACAGGGGGCGACCACCGGGGAGCTGTTTTTT.

This sequence joins TRBV27 and TRBJ2-2; D is unclear. V shed 3 bases and J shed 1 base, with 12 bases lying between them. The germline V gene encodes CDR1 MNHEY and CDR2 SMNVEV (reference sequence). CDR3 length: 16 amino acids. The CDR3 sequence: CASSLFAGLNTGELFF. The CDR3 bases are TGTGCCAGCAGTTTGTTTGCCGGGTTGAACACCGGGGAGCTGTTTTTT.

This chain connects TRBV30 to TRBJ2-5, with TRBD2 matching over 8 bases. Germline loops: CDR1 GTSNPN, CDR2 SVGIG (reference sequence). J was trimmed by 4 bases and V by 4 bases; bases with no gene match: 5. This CDR3 comprises 13 residues. CDR3 bases: TGTGCCTGGACCTGGAGCGGGAGAGAGACCCAGTACTTC. It codes for CAWTWSGRETQYF.

The table lists this clone with a count of one. The rearrangement links TRBV21-1 to TRBJ1-6; the listed D gene, TRBD1, was not tested against the DNA. TRBV21-1 is annotated as a pseudogene. This CDR3 has 20 residues. This chain's CDR3 is CATVKCRTGGHNLYNSPLHF. In DNA form, the CDR3 reads TGTGCCACCGTTAAGTGTAGAACAGGGGGTCACAATCTCTATAATTCACCCCTCCACTTT.

The chain carries TRBV5-1 and TRBJ2-7; 8 bases align to TRBD1. Germline values: CDR1 SGHRS, CDR2 YFSETQ. The CDR3 sequence is 16 residues long. J was trimmed by 6 bases and V by 3 bases; bases with no gene match: 14. CDR3 region: CASSSIQGARWAEQYF. The CDR3 coding sequence is TGCGCCAGCAGCTCGATCCAGGGGGCGCGGTGGGCCGAGCAGTACTTC.

J is TRBJ1-1 and V is TRBV30, with a possible D match to TRBD1 (6 bases). This CDR3 spans 11 amino acids. Germline CDR1 and CDR2: GTSNPN and SVGIG (reference sequence). V lost 5 bases, J lost 7 bases, and 11 bases lay in between. CDR3 DNA: TGTGCCTGGGGACAGAAATTTGAAGCTTTCTTT. This sequence encodes CAWGQKFEAFF. The full variable domain, rest sourced from reference TRBV30 and TRBJ1-1, is SQTIHQWPATLVQPVGSPLSLECTVEGTSNPNLYWYRQAAGRGLQLLFYSVGIGQISSEVPQNLSASRPQDRQFILSSKKLLLSDSGFYLCAWGQKFEAFFGQGTRLTVV.

The chain combines TRBV6-5 with TRBJ1-6, with D possibly TRBD1 on 6 matching bases. V lost 0 bases and J 7 bases, leaving 7 bases between the germline ends. Germline V gene sequence: CDR1 MNHEY, CDR2 SVGAGI. The CDR3 runs 14 residues. In DNA, the CDR3 is TGTGCCAGCAGTTACTCGACAGGAAATTCACCCCTCCACTTT. As protein: CASSYSTGNSPLHF.

This clone has just one count. The gene calls are TRBV5-4 and TRBJ1-3; no definite D call. Trimming pared 4 bases from V and 3 bases from J, leaving 8 bases between. The germline V gene has CDR1 SGHNT and CDR2 YYREEE (reference sequence). This CDR3 comprises 13 residues. CDR3 bases: TGTGCCAGCAGCGCCTGGAGTGGAAACACCATATATTTT. Its protein product is CASSAWSGNTIYF.

The chain carries TRBV6-8 and TRBJ2-5; 10 nucleotides match TRBD1. The V gene end was trimmed by 2 bases and the J gene end by 4 bases; junction bases not matched to a gene: 7. Germline CDR1 reads MNHGY; CDR2 reads SAAAGT. The CDR3 spans 16 residues. The CDR3 DNA sequence: TGTGCCAGCAGTTACACATGGACAGGGGGAAGAGAGACCCAGTACTTC. Protein sequence: CASSYTWTGGRETQYF.

J is TRBJ1-5 and V is TRBV4-1, with 9 bases identical to TRBD1. V shed 4 bases and J 4 bases; nucleotides not matched to a gene: 5. CDR3 size: 15 residues. CDR1 is MGHRA, CDR2 YSYEKL, per germline. CDR3 coding DNA: TGCGCCAGCAGCCCCTCCGGGACAGGGAATCAGCCCCAGCATTTT. Translating it yields CASSPSGTGNQPQHF.